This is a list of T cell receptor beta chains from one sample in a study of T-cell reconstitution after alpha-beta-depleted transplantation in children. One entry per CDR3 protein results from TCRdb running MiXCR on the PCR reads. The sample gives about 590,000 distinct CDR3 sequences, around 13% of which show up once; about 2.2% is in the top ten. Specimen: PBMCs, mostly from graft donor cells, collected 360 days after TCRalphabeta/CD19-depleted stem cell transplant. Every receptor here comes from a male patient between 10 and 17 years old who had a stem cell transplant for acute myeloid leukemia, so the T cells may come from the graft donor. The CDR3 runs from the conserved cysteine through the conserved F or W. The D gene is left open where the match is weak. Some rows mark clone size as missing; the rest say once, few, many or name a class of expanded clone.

CASSLDFERPSYEQYF	TGTGCCAGCAGTTTAGATTTCGAAAGACCCTCCTACGAGCAGTACTTC	NA	many	TRBV28	TRBJ2-7
CASSLFGGWNSPLHF	TGTGCCAGCAGTTTATTTGGGGGTTGGAATTCACCCCTCCACTTT	NA	few	TRBV28	TRBJ1-6
CASSFTPSYEQYF	TGTGCCAGCAGTTTTACACCCTCCTACGAGCAGTACTTC	NA	many	TRBV28	TRBJ2-7
CSATGATGTYEQYF	TGCAGTGCTACCGGTGCGACAGGGACCTACGAGCAGTACTTC	TRBD1	NA	TRBV20-1	TRBJ2-7
CSVSGSDTGELFF	TGCAGCGTTAGCGGGAGTGACACCGGGGAGCTGTTTTTT	TRBD2	NA	TRBV29-1	TRBJ2-2
CASSEGTGYYEQYF	TGTGCCAGCAGTGAAGGGACAGGGTACTACGAGCAGTACTTC	TRBD1	many	TRBV2	TRBJ2-7
CASSPRLVGDTQYF	TGTGCCAGCAGCCCCCGCTTAGTCGGGGATACGCAGTATTTT	NA	NA	TRBV6-2/TRBV6-3	TRBJ2-3
CASSFRSPLAGRTDTQYF	TGCGCCAGCAGCTTCAGAAGCCCCCTAGCGGGCCGCACAGATACGCAGTATTTT	TRBD2	many	TRBV4-3	TRBJ2-3
CSAPGRGQALDGYTF	TGCAGTGCCCCCGGGCGGGGACAGGCCTTGGACGGCTACACCTTC	TRBD1	NA	TRBV20-1	TRBJ1-2
CATSRDARAQETQYF	TGTGCCACCAGCAGAGATGCGCGGGCGCAAGAGACCCAGTACTTC	NA	NA	TRBV15	TRBJ2-5
CASSDGTRGSYEQYF	TGCGCCAGCAGCGACGGGACACGGGGATCCTACGAGCAGTACTTC	NA	few	TRBV5-1	TRBJ2-7
CASRHGTDSYEQYF	TGTGCCAGCAGACATGGGACAGACTCCTACGAGCAGTACTTC	TRBD1	NA	TRBV28	TRBJ2-7
CASSLGLAASYNEQFF	TGTGCCAGCAGTTTAGGGCTAGCGGCTTCCTACAATGAGCAGTTCTTC	TRBD2	many	TRBV28	TRBJ2-1
CASSLVAGGPVITDTQYF	TGTGCCAGCAGTTTAGTAGCGGGAGGCCCAGTTATCACAGATACGCAGTATTTT	TRBD2	many	TRBV28	TRBJ2-3
CASNRGYDNEQFF	TGTGCCAGCAACCGGGGTTATGACAATGAGCAGTTCTTC	NA	NA	TRBV6-2/TRBV6-3	TRBJ2-1
CASSPPNTDTQYF	TGTGCCAGCAGTCCACCTAACACAGATACGCAGTATTTT	NA	NA	TRBV6-1	TRBJ2-3
CASSQGRDPPGKKRESKETQYF	TGTGCCAGCAGCCAAGGTCGGGACCCTCCTGGGAAAAAGCGGGAGTCAAAAGAGACCCAGTACTTC	TRBD2	NA	TRBV3-1	TRBJ2-5
CASSSQEGRTFYEQYF	TGTGCCAGCAGTTCCCAGGAGGGACGGACGTTTTACGAGCAGTACTTC	NA	NA	TRBV28	TRBJ2-7
CASKLVGRGLDTQYF	TGTGCCAGTAAACTGGTCGGCAGGGGGCTTGATACGCAGTATTTT	TRBD1	few	TRBV7-2	TRBJ2-3
CSAIEAGLSYEQYF	TGCAGTGCTATTGAAGCGGGACTTTCCTACGAGCAGTACTTC	TRBD2	once	TRBV20-1	TRBJ2-7
CASSAGSGTSVETQYF	TGTGCCAGCAGTGCCGGCTCCGGGACTAGCGTAGAGACCCAGTACTTC	TRBD2	NA	TRBV28	TRBJ2-5
CASSQVASYEQFF	TGCGCCAGCAGCCAAGTGGCTAGCTATGAGCAGTTCTTC	NA	few	TRBV4-1	TRBJ2-1
CASSNRDRGELGYYEQYF	TGTGCCAGCAGCAACCGGGACAGGGGTGAATTGGGCTACTACGAGCAGTACTTC	NA	NA	TRBV21-1	TRBJ2-7
CAIRADTTDTQYF	TGTGCCATCAGGGCTGACACTACAGATACGCAGTATTTT	NA	once	TRBV10-3	TRBJ2-3
CASRKTGVQPQHF	TGTGCCAGCAGGAAAACAGGGGTCCAGCCCCAGCATTTT	TRBD1	NA	TRBV6-1	TRBJ1-5
CSANPNPPSGSHNEQFF	TGCAGTGCTAACCCCAATCCTCCTAGCGGGAGCCACAATGAGCAGTTCTTC	TRBD2	many	TRBV20-1	TRBJ2-1
CASSAAPSGVYNEQFF	TGCGCCAGCAGCGCCGCCCCTAGCGGGGTTTACAATGAGCAGTTCTTC	TRBD2	few	TRBV4-3	TRBJ2-1
CASTQLEGTSTGELFF	TGCGCCAGCACCCAGCTTGAGGGGACTAGCACCGGGGAGCTGTTTTTT	TRBD2	NA	TRBV5-1	TRBJ2-2
CSARVSPGGIYGYTF	TGCAGTGCTAGAGTGTCCCCCGGGGGGATCTATGGCTACACCTTC	NA	NA	TRBV20-1	TRBJ1-2
CASSGASGSYEQYF	TGTGCCAGCAGTGGGGCTAGTGGCTCCTACGAGCAGTACTTC	NA	NA	TRBV12-3/TRBV12-4	TRBJ2-7
CSVGYRRESGPGELFF	TGCAGCGTTGGATATAGGAGGGAGAGTGGCCCCGGGGAGCTGTTTTTT	NA	NA	TRBV29-1	TRBJ2-2
CASSGPHSGSLYEQYF	TGTGCCAGCAGCGGACCGCATAGCGGGAGCCTCTACGAGCAGTACTTC	TRBD2	few	TRBV7-2	TRBJ2-7
CASSWAGGAYNEQFF	TGTGCCAGCAGCTGGGCCGGCGGAGCTTACAATGAGCAGTTCTTC	NA	NA	TRBV12-3/TRBV12-4	TRBJ2-1
CASSRGQDTEAFF	TGTGCCAGCAGCCGTGGACAGGACACTGAAGCTTTCTTT	TRBD1	many	TRBV6-5	TRBJ1-1
CSARDRSLANRWRAGYTF	TGCAGTGCTAGAGATCGGTCTTTGGCAAACAGGTGGAGGGCTGGCTACACCTTC	NA	NA	TRBV20-1	TRBJ1-2
CATSRPGTDTQYF	TGTGCCACCAGTCGACCGGGGACAGATACGCAGTATTTT	NA	many	TRBV24-1	TRBJ2-3
CASSYGRLSTDTQYF	TGTGCCAGCAGTTACGGGAGACTTAGCACAGATACGCAGTATTTT	NA	few	TRBV6-5	TRBJ2-3
CATSETEGLAGGAGELFF	TGTGCCACCAGTGAGACTGAAGGACTAGCGGGAGGCGCCGGGGAGCTGTTTTTT	TRBD2	NA	TRBV24-1	TRBJ2-2
CSAEGGDEQFF	TGCAGCGCCGAAGGGGGGGATGAGCAGTTCTTC	NA	NA	TRBV29-1	TRBJ2-1
CSVGVRATGELFF	TGCAGCGTCGGAGTGAGGGCCACCGGGGAGCTGTTTTTT	NA	NA	TRBV29-1	TRBJ2-2
CASSILMNTEAFF	TGTGCCAGCAGTATACTAATGAACACTGAAGCTTTCTTT	NA	NA	TRBV28	TRBJ1-1
CASSSGTGNEQFF	TGTGCCAGCAGCTCAGGGACAGGTAATGAGCAGTTCTTC	TRBD1	many	TRBV7-9	TRBJ2-1
CASSAGKETQYF	TGTGCCAGCAGTGCGGGGAAAGAGACCCAGTACTTC	NA	NA	TRBV28	TRBJ2-5
CASSSSGTVPYEQYF	TGTGCCAGCAGTTCCTCCGGGACGGTTCCGTACGAGCAGTACTTC	NA	many	TRBV28	TRBJ2-7
CSVEGLAGTSYNEQFF	TGCAGCGTTGAAGGACTAGCGGGGACAAGCTACAATGAGCAGTTCTTC	TRBD2	many	TRBV29-1	TRBJ2-1
CASSARGTSGGIIQETQYF	TGTGCCAGCAGTGCGCGCGGGACTAGCGGGGGGATTATACAAGAGACCCAGTACTTC	TRBD2	few	TRBV6-1	TRBJ2-5
CASSSGRVSYNEQFF	TGTGCCAGCAGCTCGGGACGGGTCTCCTACAATGAGCAGTTCTTC	NA	many	TRBV11-1	TRBJ2-1
CASSVDLAGASYNEQFF	TGTGCCAGCAGCGTAGATCTAGCGGGAGCATCCTACAATGAGCAGTTCTTC	TRBD2	NA	TRBV9	TRBJ2-1
CASSPGLAGADTQYF	TGTGCCAGCAGCCCGGGACTAGCGGGAGCAGATACGCAGTATTTT	TRBD2	many	TRBV5-1	TRBJ2-3
CASSSTGGLYEQYF	TGTGCCAGCAGTTCTACAGGGGGCCTCTACGAGCAGTACTTC	TRBD1	NA	TRBV12-3/TRBV12-4	TRBJ2-7
CASSSQREEYEQYF	TGTGCCAGCAGCTCCCAGCGGGAGGAGTACGAGCAGTACTTC	TRBD2	few	TRBV7-9	TRBJ2-7
CASSIVAVYNEQFF	TGTGCCAGTAGTATAGTAGCCGTGTACAATGAGCAGTTCTTC	NA	few	TRBV19	TRBJ2-1
CASSSKRRTGELFF	TGTGCCAGCAGTTCAAAGCGACGCACCGGGGAGCTGTTTTTT	NA	few	TRBV7-9	TRBJ2-2
CASSLGVRGLLNTEAFF	TGCGCCAGCAGCTTGGGGGTCAGGGGGTTGCTGAACACTGAAGCTTTCTTT	TRBD1	few	TRBV5-1	TRBJ1-1
CASSVAPGLTSGVDTQYF	TGTGCCAGCAGCGTAGCCCCCGGCCTGACTAGCGGTGTGGATACGCAGTATTTT	TRBD2	many	TRBV9	TRBJ2-3
CASSRGGWAGKISGANVLTF	TGTGCCAGCAGCCGAGGTGGGTGGGCAGGGAAAATCTCTGGGGCCAACGTCCTGACTTTC	NA	NA	TRBV4-2	TRBJ2-6
CASRITGDHEQFF	TGTGCCAGCAGGATTACAGGGGACCATGAGCAGTTCTTC	TRBD1	NA	TRBV28	TRBJ2-1
CSATSGTSTDTQYF	TGCAGTGCCACTAGCGGGACTAGCACAGATACGCAGTATTTT	TRBD2	many	TRBV20-1	TRBJ2-3